The clone carrying this TCR beta chain was seen at least ten times. The antigen is unknown. These data originate in a study of T-cell reconstitution after alpha-beta-depleted transplantation in children. Study results and limitations: T-cell counts and diversity at one year following transplant were attributed mainly to newly produced T cells. In patients about two months after transplant, alpha-beta T cells reportedly arose from several hundred expanded graft clones.

Germline V CDR1 and CDR2: ENHRY, SYGVKD. The CDR3 is 16 amino acids. With V trimmed by 3 bases and J by 2 bases, 9 bases remained unmatched. Unique molecular identifiers were incorporated into the prepared TCRbeta library. TCRdb re-analysed the PCR reads in MiXCR, keeping a single row per CDR3 protein. The table has approximately 110,000 distinct CDR3 sequences, 20% to 25% seen once. Here the sequenced sample was PBMCs, mostly from graft donor cells, taken 180 days after TCRalphabeta/CD19-depleted stem cell transplant. This receptor was identified in a male patient aged 2-9 years who had a stem cell transplant for chronic granulomatous disease, so the T cells may come from the graft donor. This chain uses TRBV10-3 with TRBJ2-5; 7 nucleotides match TRBD2. CDR3 coding DNA: TGTGCCATCAGTGATCTCAACCTAGCGGCACAAGAGACCCAGTACTTC. This translates into CAISDLNLAAQETQYF.